One sample yielded the 15 T cell receptor beta chains listed below, sequenced in a study of cytomegalovirus exposure and HLA in healthy donors. The PCR was carried out with 60 Vbeta primers and 13 Jbeta primers. Sequenced by immunoSEQ multiplex PCR; TCRdb stores in-frame clones only, minus some. The sample shows 150,000 to 200,000 clones, roughly 84% of them seen only once. The source material was PBMCs. These receptors all stem from a male donor in good health and CMV-seronegative.

This clone was detected only a few times. The chain couples TRBV5-1 to TRBJ1-1; D may be TRBD1 (6 bases). V lost 4 bases and J 2 bases, leaving 9 bases between the germline ends. CDR3 length equals 13 residues. CDR1 is SGHRS, CDR2 YFSETQ, per germline. The CDR3 loop is CASSADSNTEAFF. CDR3 DNA sequence: TGCGCCAGCAGCGCGGACAGCAACACTGAAGCTTTCTTT.

Written as DNA, the CDR3 is TGTGCCAGTAAACTAGCGGGAGAGTCATCCTACGAGCAGTACTTC. Translation gives CASKLAGESSYEQYF. The chain recombines TRBV19 with TRBJ2-7, with TRBD2 matching over 11 bases. The CDR3 totals 15 residues. With 7 bases clipped from V and 1 base from J, the junction kept 6 bases outside the gene matches. Germline lookup yields CDR1 LNHDA and CDR2 SQIVND (reference sequence).

The chain is built from TRBV7-9 and TRBJ2-7, with D tentatively TRBD1 (6 bases). Germline lookup yields CDR1 SEHNR and CDR2 FQNEAQ (reference sequence). CDR3 length: 16 residues. V shed 3 bases and J shed 2 bases, with 17 bases lying between them. CDR3 nucleotide sequence: TGTGCCAGCAGCTTCTGGTCGACCGGGACACCCTACGAGCAGTACTTC. This translates into CASSFWSTGTPYEQYF.

The chain recombines TRBV9 with TRBJ2-2; 7 nucleotides agree with TRBD1. Trimming removed 2 bases from V and 5 bases from J; junction bases left unmatched: 6. This CDR3 spans 15 amino acids. CDR1 is SGDLS, CDR2 YYNGEE, per germline. The CDR3 DNA sequence: TGTGCCAGCAGCGTCCGGGACAGATCTACCGGGGAGCTGTTTTTT. It translates to CASSVRDRSTGELFF.

This clone was seen just once. The genes are TRBV7-2 and TRBJ2-5; D is undetermined. This CDR3 region has 15 residues. Germline V gene lookup returns CDR1 SGHTA and CDR2 FQGNSA. Trimming removed 1 base at V and 2 bases at J, with 11 bases between. The CDR3 loop reads CASSLDNWSQETQYF. The CDR3 nucleotides read TGTGCCAGCAGCTTAGATAACTGGTCACAAGAGACCCAGTACTTC.

V usage is TRBV28 and J usage is TRBJ1-2; a possible D gene is TRBD1 (6 bases). The CDR3 is 14 amino acids. Germline loops: CDR1 MDHEN, CDR2 SYDVKM. V lost 4 bases and J 3 bases, leaving 12 bases between the germline ends. CDR3 region: CASSYQGWDYGYTF. The CDR3, as DNA: TGTGCCAGCAGTTATCAGGGGTGGGACTATGGCTACACCTTC.

This clone was seen just once. The V gene is TRBV5-4, the J gene TRBJ2-7; D possibly corresponds to TRBD2 (6 bases). This CDR3 is 14 amino acids long. Per germline, CDR1 SGHNT and CDR2 YYREEE (reference sequence). The V gene lost 1 base and the J gene lost 5 bases, with 13 bases spanning the gap. CDR3 sequence (DNA): TGTGCCAGCAGCTTGAGGTCAGGGAGGAACGAGCAGTACTTC. Its protein is CASSLRSGRNEQYF.

In this sample, this clone turned up a few times. The J gene is TRBJ2-7, the V gene TRBV5-5; 8 nucleotides line up with TRBD1. Germline V gives CDR1 SGHKS, CDR2 YYEKEE (reference sequence). With V trimmed by 4 bases and J by 6 bases, 6 bases remained unmatched. The CDR3 is 13 amino acids. The CDR3 nucleotides read TGTGCCAGCAGCCAATCGACAGGGGTCGAGCAGTACTTC. The encoded protein is CASSQSTGVEQYF.

This sequence joins TRBV6-6 and TRBJ2-2, with 7 bases fitting TRBD2. Trimming at V came to 4 bases and at J to 7 bases, leaving 9 bases not matched to a gene. CDR3 size: 15 residues. Germline values: CDR1 MNHNY, CDR2 SVGAGI (reference sequence). This chain's CDR3 is CASSLGAGAGGELFF. The CDR3 DNA sequence: TGTGCCAGCAGTTTAGGCGCGGGAGCGGGCGGGGAGCTGTTTTTT.

This sequence joins TRBV29-1 and TRBJ2-3; TRBD2 matches at 14 bases. V lost 0 bases, J lost 7 bases, and 12 bases stayed unmatched. Germline V gene sequence: CDR1 SQVTM, CDR2 ANQGSEA. The CDR3 is 18 residues long. CDR3 bases: TGCAGCGTTGAAGATAATTCCCACGGACTAGCGGGGGGATATACGCAGTATTTT. Residues: CSVEDNSHGLAGGYTQYF.

This chain links TRBV5-5 with TRBJ1-6, with a tentative D call TRBD1 (6 bases). Trimming took 5 bases from V and 0 from J, leaving 24 bases between them. Germline values: CDR1 SGHKS, CDR2 YYEKEE (reference sequence). CDR3 length: 20 amino acids. CDR3 coding DNA: TGTGCCAGCAGTTCCTCAACAGGGAACATGCTAAGCTCCTATAATTCACCCCTCCACTTT. It yields the protein CASSSSTGNMLSSYNSPLHF.

This clone came up once. The CDR3 reads CASNLGANEQYF. The CDR3 DNA sequence: TGTGCCAGCAATCTGGGGGCCAACGAGCAGTACTTC. V usage is TRBV2 and J usage is TRBJ2-7; maybe TRBD1 (6 bases). The germline CDR1 and CDR2 sequences are SNHLY and FYNNEI. The CDR3 runs to 12 residues. V lost 7 bases to trimming and J lost 5 bases, with 12 bases between them.

The chain links TRBV11-2 to TRBJ2-5, with TRBD2 matching over 14 bases. CDR3 length: 17 amino acids. The J segment lost 3 bases and the V segment lost 4 bases, leaving 7 bases of the junction unmatched. Looked up from germline, CDR1 is SGHAT and CDR2 is FQNNGV. The CDR3 nucleotides are TGTGCCAGCAGCTCGGGACTAGCGGGAGCGGGGGAAGAGACCCAGTACTTC. Its translation is CASSSGLAGAGEETQYF.

The V and J genes are TRBV7-9 and TRBJ2-2, with 7 bases that match TRBD1. Germline V lookup: CDR1 SEHNR, CDR2 FQNEAQ (reference sequence). The V segment lost 3 bases and the J segment 4 bases; nucleotides outside the gene matches: 5. The CDR3 covers 15 residues. CDR3 sequence (DNA): TGTGCCAGCAGCTTCGGGACAGCCCTCACCGGGGAGCTGTTTTTT. Translation: CASSFGTALTGELFF.

The rearrangement uses TRBV15 and TRBJ1-5, with 7 bases lining up with TRBD1. The junction had 3 bases not matched to a gene; V was cut back by 8 bases and J by 2 bases. Germline-derived CDR1 and CDR2 are LNHNV and YYDKDF (reference sequence). This CDR3 has 13 amino acids. CDR3 bases: TGTGCCACCCAAACAGGGGGCAATCAGCCCCAGCATTTT. It specifies CATQTGGNQPQHF.